This T cell receptor (beta chain) was recorded in a study of T cells in Graves' hyperthyroidism and ophthalmopathy. This clonotype was detected many times. Antigen: not known. Over 18 months, lack of ophthalmopathy progression marked Graves' hyperthyroidism as stable. Subjects aged 18 to 65 presented with newly diagnosed hyperthyroidism of less than 2 months' duration. Germline-derived CDR1 and CDR2 are MDHEN and SYDVKM. V lost 6 bases, J lost 3 bases, and 19 bases stayed unmatched. This CDR3 is built from 21 residues. General study results and limits: The blood repertoire included most of the expanded thyroid clonotypes above 0.001.

TCR beta CDR3 regions were amplified from RNA transcripts. Primed by the HTBI set, a first-round RT-PCR was run on the TCR CDR3. Each CDR3 protein is one row after TCRdb ran MiXCR on the multiplex PCR reads. The table includes 350,000 or so distinct CDR3 sequences, over 15% detected once. Material: blood. This rearrangement joins TRBV28 to TRBJ2-1; 14 nucleotides align to TRBD2. The TCR comes from a woman aged 50 to 60 with Graves' hyperthyroidism. This CDR3 is CASSLGLAGGFGYPDYNEQFF. CDR3 DNA: TGTGCCAGCAGCCTCGGACTAGCGGGGGGATTTGGATATCCAGACTACAATGAGCAGTTCTTC.